This T cell receptor beta chain is drawn from a study of control samples from healthy donors and cancer patients. The CDR3 is 13 amino acids. Germline trimming cut 3 bases from V and 5 bases from J; bases unmatched to any gene: 3. Germline assignment: CDR1 SEHNR and CDR2 FQNEAQ (reference sequence). Worth noting for this clone: This specimen includes other DNA sequences encoding the same CDR3.

Sequenced by immunoSEQ multiplex PCR; TCRdb stores in-frame clones only, minus some. In the table there are approximately 150,000 clones, almost 90% of which are singletons. What was sequenced was blood. The clonotype was recovered from a man younger than 35 in good health. The rearrangement joins TRBV7-9 to TRBJ2-5, with 7 bases that match TRBD2. The CDR3 bases are TGTGCCAGCAGCTTTCGGGGGGAGGAGACCCAGTACTTC. Translation: CASSFRGEETQYF. The full variable domain, completed using reference TRBV7-9 and TRBJ2-5, is DTGVSQNPRHKITKRGQNVTFRCDPISEHNRLYWYRQTLGQGPEFLTYFQNEAQLEKSRLLSDRFSAERPKGSFSTLEIQRTEQGDSAMYLCASSFRGEETQYFGPGTRLLVL.